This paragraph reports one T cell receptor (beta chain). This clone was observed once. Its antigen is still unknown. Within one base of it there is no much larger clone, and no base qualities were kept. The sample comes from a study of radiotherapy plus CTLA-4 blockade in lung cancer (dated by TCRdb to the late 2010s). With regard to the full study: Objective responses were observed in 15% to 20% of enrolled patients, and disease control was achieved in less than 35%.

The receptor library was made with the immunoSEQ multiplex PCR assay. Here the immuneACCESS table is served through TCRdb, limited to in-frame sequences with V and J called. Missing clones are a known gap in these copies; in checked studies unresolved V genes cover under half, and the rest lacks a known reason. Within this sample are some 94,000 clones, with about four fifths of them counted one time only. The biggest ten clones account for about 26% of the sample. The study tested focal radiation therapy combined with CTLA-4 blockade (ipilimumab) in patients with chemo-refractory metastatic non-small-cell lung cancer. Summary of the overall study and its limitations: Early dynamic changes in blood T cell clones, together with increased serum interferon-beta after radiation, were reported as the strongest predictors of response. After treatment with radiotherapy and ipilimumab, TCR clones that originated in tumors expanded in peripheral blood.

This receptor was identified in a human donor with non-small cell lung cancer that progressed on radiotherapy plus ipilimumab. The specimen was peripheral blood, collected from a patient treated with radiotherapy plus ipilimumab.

The nucleotide sequence reads TGTGCCAGCAGCTTGAAGGGGGCGCAAGGCAAAAACATTCAGTACTTC. It codes for CASSLKGAQGKNIQYF. The rearrangement combines TRBV5-6 with TRBJ2-4, with 7 bases aligning to TRBD1. Including cysteine and phenylalanine, the CDR3 has 16 amino acids. Of all the DNA, just the CDR3 is kept, 48 bases in frame from base 1. From V the trimming removes 1 base and from J it removes 3 bases, while the gene matches leave 7 bases of the junction unaccounted for. CDR1 and CDR2 are read off the germline V gene as SGHDT and YYEEEE.